The entry below gives a single TCR beta chain sequence along with its context. Its target is unknown. These data are taken from a study of cytomegalovirus exposure and HLA in healthy donors. PCR amplification relied on 60 Vbeta primers (plus 13 Jbeta primers). The assay was immunoSEQ multiplex PCR, and TCRdb's table has in-frame clones only and misses some. Of about 83,000 clones detected, 78% appear once; the ten largest clones hold over 4.5%. This CDR3 contains 12 residues. Trimming took 7 bases from V and 9 from J, leaving 18 bases between them. Germline CDR1 reads GTSNPN; CDR2 reads SVGIG (reference sequence). Study-level findings and limits: A later analysis revealed that TCR association rates differed between HLA loci, peaking at DRB1 and bottoming out at HLA-C. Fewer N-insertions (relative to the approximately 700-donor mean) were reportedly seen in an Asian-associated ancestry cluster in a later analysis. The study dropped some indistinguishable V segments, TRBV6-2 and TRBV6-3 among them.

The chain recombines TRBV30 with TRBJ1-2; no firm D call. The TCR was taken from a man aged 18 to 30 in good health and CMV-seropositive. What was sequenced was PBMCs. Here the CDR3 reads CASAREAECYTF. In DNA, the CDR3 is TGTGCCTCCGCCCGGGAAGCTGAATGCTACACCTTC.